The 5 T cell receptor beta chains below all came from one sample that was sequenced in a study of blood T cell repertoires in COVID-19. Some clones are missing from TCRdb's copy, which holds only in-frame ones; the method was immunoSEQ multiplex PCR. The sample carries fewer than 250,000 clones, around four fifths recorded once. What was sequenced was peripheral blood. Receptors originate from a woman in her forties or fifties with acute or convalescent COVID-19.

The V and J genes are TRBV6-5 and TRBJ2-3, with 9 bases that match TRBD2. V shed 3 bases and J 5 bases; nucleotides not matched to a gene: 6. Germline V gene data show CDR1 as MNHEY and CDR2 as SVGAGI. This CDR3 is 15 amino acids long. The CDR3 sequence: CASSYSGSARDTQYF. The DNA of the CDR3 is TGTGCCAGCAGTTATAGCGGGAGTGCAAGAGATACGCAGTATTTT.

In DNA form, the CDR3 reads TGTGCCAGCAGTCCCCGGGACAGGGATTCGAACACCGGGGAGCTGTTTTTT. Protein sequence: CASSPRDRDSNTGELFF. The chain joins TRBV27 to TRBJ2-2; 9 bases align to TRBD1. Unmatched junction bases numbered 7, after V lost 5 bases and J lost 0 bases. The CDR3 is 17 amino acids. CDR1 is MNHEY and CDR2 is SMNVEV in the germline V gene (reference sequence).

This chain connects TRBV28 to TRBJ2-3; D unclear. The CDR3 loop spans 14 amino acids. Germline values: CDR1 MDHEN, CDR2 SYDVKM. V dropped 6 bases and J dropped 1 base, with 11 bases sitting between them. CDR3 sequence reads: CASSPLRRTDTQYF. The DNA of the CDR3 is TGTGCCAGCAGCCCCCTGAGGCGCACAGATACGCAGTATTTT.

The chain combines TRBV28 with TRBJ2-7, with 8 bases identical to TRBD1. The junction had 8 bases not matched to a gene; V was cut back by 4 bases and J by 3 bases. There are 15 residues in the CDR3. Germline CDR1 MDHEN, CDR2 SYDVKM. CDR3 residues: CASSSSGQGYYEQYF. In nucleotides, the CDR3 is TGTGCCAGCAGTTCGTCAGGACAGGGATACTACGAGCAGTACTTC.

As to this clone: Different DNA sequences within this sample yield the same CDR3. The chain joins TRBV5-1 to TRBJ2-1; 8 positions agree with TRBD2. Germline CDR1 is SGHRS and CDR2 is YFSETQ. Unmatched junction bases numbered 1, after V lost 0 bases and J lost 5 bases. The CDR3 sequence is 14 residues long. In DNA, the CDR3 is TGCGCCAGCAGCTTGGTCGGGGGGGACAATGAGCAGTTCTTC. Its translation: CASSLVGGDNEQFF.